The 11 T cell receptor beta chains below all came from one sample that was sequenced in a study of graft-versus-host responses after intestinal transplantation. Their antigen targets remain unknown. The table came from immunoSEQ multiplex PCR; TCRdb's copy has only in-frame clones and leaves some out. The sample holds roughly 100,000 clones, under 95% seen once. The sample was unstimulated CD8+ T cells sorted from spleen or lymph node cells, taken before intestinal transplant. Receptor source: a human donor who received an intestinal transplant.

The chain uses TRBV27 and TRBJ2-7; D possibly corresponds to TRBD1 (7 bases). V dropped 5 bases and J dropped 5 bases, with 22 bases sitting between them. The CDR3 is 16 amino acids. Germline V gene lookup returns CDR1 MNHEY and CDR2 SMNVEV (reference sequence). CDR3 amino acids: CASSPLRYRGGDEQYF. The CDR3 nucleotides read TGTGCCAGCAGTCCCCTGAGGTACAGGGGAGGCGACGAGCAGTACTTC.

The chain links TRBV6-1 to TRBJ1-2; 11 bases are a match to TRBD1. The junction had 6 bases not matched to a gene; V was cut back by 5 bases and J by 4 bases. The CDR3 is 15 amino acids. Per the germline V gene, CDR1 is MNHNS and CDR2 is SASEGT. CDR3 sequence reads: CASSTGQGEAYGYTF. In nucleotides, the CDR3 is TGTGCCAGCAGTACGGGACAGGGGGAAGCCTATGGCTACACCTTC.

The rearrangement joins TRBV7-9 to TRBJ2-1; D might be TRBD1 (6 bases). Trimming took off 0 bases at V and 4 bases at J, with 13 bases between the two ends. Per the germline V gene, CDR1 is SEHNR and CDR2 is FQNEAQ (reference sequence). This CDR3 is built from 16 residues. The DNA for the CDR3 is TGTGCCAGCAGCTTAGCGACAGGAGAGCCTTACAATGAGCAGTTCTTC. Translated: CASSLATGEPYNEQFF.

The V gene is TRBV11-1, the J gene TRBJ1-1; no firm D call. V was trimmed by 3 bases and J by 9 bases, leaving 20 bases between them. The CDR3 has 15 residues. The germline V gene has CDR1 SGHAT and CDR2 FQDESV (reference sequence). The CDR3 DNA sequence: TGTGCCAGCAGCTTTGGAAATACCCGCGACAATAAAGCTTTCTTT. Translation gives CASSFGNTRDNKAFF.

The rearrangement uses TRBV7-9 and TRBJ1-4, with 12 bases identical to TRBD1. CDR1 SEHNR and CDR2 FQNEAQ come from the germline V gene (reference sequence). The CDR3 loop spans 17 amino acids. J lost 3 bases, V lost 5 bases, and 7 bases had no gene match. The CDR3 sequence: CASSPGDRGLPNEKLFF. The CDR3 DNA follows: TGTGCCAGCAGCCCTGGGGACAGGGGGCTCCCTAATGAAAAACTGTTTTTT.

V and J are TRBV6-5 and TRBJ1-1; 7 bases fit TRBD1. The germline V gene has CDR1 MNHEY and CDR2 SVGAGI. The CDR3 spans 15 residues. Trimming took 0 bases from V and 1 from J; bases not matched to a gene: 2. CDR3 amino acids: CASSYSGTENTEAFF. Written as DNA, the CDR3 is TGTGCCAGCAGTTACTCCGGGACAGAGAACACTGAAGCTTTCTTT.

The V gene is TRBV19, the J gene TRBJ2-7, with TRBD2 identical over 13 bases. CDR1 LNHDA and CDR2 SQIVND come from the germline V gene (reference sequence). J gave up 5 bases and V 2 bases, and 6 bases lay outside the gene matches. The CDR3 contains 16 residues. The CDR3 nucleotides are TGTGCCAGTAGTATAACACTAGCGGGGGGGATCCACGAGCAGTACTTC. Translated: CASSITLAGGIHEQYF.

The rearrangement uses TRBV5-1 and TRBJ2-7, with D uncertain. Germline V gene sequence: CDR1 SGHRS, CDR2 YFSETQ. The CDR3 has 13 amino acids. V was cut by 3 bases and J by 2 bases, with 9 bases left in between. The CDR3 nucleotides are TGCGCCAGCAGCTCCGAAGGGACCTACGAGCAGTACTTC. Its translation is CASSSEGTYEQYF.

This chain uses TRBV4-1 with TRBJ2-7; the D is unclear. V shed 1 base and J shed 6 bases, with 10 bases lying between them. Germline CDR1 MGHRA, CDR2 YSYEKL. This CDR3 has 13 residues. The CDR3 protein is CASSQARPSEQYF. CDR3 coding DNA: TGCGCCAGCAGCCAAGCGCGGCCAAGCGAGCAGTACTTC.

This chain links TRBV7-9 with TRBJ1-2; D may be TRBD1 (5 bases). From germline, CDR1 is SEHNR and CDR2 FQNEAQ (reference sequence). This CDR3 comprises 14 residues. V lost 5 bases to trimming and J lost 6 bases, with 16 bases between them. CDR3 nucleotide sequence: TGTGCCAGCAGCCCCTCCATGGGGGTAGATGGCTACACCTTC. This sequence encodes CASSPSMGVDGYTF.

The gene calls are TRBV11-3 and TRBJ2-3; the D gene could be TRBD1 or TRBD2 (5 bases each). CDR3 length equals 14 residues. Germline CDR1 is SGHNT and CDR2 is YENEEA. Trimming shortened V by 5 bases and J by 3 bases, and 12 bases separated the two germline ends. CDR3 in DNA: TGTGCCAGCAGCCCAGGAGAGGGGACAGATACGCAGTATTTT. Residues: CASSPGEGTDTQYF.